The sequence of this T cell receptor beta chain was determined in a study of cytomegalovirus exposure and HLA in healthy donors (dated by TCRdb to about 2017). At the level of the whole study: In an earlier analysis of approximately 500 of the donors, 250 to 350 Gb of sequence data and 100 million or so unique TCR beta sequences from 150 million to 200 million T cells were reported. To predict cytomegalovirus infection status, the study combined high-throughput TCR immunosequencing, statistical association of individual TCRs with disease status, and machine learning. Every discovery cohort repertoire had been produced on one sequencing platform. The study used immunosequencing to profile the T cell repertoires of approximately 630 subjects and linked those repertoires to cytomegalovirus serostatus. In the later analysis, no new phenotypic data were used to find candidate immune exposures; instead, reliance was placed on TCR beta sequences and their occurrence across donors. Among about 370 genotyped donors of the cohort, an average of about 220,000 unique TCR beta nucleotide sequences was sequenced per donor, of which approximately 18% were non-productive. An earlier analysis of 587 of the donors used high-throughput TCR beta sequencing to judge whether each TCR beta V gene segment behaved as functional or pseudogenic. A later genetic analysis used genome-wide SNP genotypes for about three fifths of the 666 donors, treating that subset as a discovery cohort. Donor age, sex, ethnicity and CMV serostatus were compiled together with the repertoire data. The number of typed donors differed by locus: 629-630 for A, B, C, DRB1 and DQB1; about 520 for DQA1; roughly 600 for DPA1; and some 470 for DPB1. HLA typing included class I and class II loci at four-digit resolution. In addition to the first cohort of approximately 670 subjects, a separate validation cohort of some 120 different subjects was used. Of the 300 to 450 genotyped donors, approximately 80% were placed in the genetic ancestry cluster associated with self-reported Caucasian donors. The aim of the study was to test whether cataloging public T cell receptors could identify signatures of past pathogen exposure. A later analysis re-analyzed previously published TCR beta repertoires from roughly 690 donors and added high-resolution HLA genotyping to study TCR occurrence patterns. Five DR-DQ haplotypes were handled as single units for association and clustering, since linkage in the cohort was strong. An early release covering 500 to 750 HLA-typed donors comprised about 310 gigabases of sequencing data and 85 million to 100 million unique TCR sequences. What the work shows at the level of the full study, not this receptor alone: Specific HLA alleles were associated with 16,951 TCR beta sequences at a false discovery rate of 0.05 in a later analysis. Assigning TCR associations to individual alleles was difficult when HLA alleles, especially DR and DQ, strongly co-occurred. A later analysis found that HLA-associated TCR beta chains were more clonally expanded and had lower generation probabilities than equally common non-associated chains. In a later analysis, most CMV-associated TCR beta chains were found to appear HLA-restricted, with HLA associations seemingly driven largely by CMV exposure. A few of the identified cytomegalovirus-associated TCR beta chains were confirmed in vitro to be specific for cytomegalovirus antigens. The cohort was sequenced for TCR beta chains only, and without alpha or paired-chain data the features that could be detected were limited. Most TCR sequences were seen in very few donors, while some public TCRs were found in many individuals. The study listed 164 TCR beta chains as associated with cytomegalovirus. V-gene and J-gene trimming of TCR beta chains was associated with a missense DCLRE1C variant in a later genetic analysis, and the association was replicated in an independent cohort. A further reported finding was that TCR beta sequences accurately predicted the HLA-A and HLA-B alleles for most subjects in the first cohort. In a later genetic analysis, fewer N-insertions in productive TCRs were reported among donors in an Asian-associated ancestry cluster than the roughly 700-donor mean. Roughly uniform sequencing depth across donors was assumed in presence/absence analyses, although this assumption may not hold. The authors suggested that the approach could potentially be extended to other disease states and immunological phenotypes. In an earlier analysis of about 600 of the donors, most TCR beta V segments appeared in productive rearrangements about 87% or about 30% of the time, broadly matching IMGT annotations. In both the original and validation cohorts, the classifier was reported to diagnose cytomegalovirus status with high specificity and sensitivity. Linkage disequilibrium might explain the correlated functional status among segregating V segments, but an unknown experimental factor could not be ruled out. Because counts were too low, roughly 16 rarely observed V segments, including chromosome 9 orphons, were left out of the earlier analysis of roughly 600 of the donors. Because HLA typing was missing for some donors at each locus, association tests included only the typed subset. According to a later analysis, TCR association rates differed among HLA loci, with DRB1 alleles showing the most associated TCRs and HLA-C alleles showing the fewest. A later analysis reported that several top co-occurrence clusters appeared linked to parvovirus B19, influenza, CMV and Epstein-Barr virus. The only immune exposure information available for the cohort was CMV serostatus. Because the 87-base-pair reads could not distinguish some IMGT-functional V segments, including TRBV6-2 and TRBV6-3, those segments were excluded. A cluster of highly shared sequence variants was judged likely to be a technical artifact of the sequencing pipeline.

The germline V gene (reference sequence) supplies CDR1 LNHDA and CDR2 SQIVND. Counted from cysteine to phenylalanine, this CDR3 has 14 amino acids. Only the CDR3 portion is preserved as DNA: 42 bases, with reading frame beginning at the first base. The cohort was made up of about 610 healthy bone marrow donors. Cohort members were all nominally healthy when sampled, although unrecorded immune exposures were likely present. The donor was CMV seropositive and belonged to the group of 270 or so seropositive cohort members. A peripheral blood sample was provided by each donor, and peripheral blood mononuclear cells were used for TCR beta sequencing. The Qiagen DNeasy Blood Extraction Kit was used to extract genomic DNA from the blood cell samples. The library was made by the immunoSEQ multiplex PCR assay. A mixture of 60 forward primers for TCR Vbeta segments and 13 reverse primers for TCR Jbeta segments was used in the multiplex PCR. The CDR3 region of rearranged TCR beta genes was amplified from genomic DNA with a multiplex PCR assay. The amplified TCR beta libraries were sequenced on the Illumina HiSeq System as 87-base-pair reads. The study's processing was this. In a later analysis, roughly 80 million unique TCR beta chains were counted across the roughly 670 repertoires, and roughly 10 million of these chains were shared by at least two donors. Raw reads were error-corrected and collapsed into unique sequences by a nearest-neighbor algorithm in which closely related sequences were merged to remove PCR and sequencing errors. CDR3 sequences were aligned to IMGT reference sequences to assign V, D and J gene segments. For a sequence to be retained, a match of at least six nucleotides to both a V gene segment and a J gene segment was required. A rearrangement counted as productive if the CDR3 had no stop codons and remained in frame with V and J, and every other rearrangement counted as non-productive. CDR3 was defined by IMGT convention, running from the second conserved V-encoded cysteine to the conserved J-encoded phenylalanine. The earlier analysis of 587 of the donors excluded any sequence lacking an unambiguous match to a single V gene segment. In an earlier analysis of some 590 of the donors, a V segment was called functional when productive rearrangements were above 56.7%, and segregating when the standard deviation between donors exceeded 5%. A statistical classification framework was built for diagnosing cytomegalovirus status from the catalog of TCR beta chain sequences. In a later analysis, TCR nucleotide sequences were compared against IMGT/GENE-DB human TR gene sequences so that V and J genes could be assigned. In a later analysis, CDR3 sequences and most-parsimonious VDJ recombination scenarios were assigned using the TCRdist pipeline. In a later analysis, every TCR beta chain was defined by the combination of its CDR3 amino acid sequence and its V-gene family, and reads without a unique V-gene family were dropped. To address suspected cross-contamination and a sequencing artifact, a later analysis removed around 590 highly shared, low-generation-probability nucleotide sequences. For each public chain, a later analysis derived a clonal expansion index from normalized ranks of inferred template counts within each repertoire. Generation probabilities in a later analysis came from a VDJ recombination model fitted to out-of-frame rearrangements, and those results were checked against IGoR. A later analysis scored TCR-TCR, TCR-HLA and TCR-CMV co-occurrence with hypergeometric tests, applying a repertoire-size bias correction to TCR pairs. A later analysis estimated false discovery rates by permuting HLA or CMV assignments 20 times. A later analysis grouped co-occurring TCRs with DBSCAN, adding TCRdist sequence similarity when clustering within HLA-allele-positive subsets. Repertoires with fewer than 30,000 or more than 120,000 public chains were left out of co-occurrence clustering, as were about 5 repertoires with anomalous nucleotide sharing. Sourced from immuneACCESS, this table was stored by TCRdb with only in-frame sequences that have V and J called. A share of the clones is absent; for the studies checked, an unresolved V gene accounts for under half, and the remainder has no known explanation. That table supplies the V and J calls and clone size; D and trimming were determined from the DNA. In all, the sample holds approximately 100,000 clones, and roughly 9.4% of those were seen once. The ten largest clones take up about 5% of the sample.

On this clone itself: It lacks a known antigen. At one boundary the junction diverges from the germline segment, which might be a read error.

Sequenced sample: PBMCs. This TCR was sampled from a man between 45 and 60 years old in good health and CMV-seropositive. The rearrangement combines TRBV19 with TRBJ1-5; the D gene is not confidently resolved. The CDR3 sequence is CASSTMTYNQPQHF. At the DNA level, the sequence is TGTGCCAGTAGTACCATGACTTACAATCAGCCTCAGCATTTT. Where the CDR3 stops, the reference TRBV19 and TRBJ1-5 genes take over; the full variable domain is DGGITQSPKYLFRKEGQNVTLSCEQNLNHDAMYWYRQDPGQGLRLIYYSQIVNDFQKGDIAEGYSVSREKKESFPLTVTSAQKNPTAFYLCASSTMTYNQPQHFGDGTRLSIL.